Following are 32 T cell receptor beta chains from one sample sequenced in a study of blood T cell repertoires in COVID-19. The assay was immunoSEQ multiplex PCR, and TCRdb's table has in-frame clones only and misses some. The table includes roughly 190,000 clones, approximately 83% detected once. Sequencing input: peripheral blood. All receptors derive from a human donor with acute or convalescent COVID-19. The donor label of this sample is uncertain.

CDR3 nucleotides: TGTGCCAGCAGTACCGAGGCCCGAGAGACCCAGTACTTC. This sequence encodes CASSTEARETQYF. The J gene is TRBJ2-5, the V gene TRBV6-4, with D unclear. The CDR3 is made up of 13 amino acids. Per germline, CDR1 MRHNA and CDR2 SNTAGT. Between the trimmed V and J ends, which lost 5 bases and 4 bases, there was a span of 11 bases.

This rearrangement joins TRBV6-1 to TRBJ2-1; 10 nucleotides align to TRBD2. Germline V gene lookup returns CDR1 MNHNS and CDR2 SASEGT. CDR3 length: 19 amino acids. With 4 bases clipped from V and 4 bases from J, the junction kept 16 bases outside the gene matches. The CDR3 region is CASSVRLAGVGGLYNEQFF. The CDR3 DNA follows: TGTGCCAGCAGTGTTAGGCTAGCGGGAGTCGGGGGGCTTTACAATGAGCAGTTCTTC.

In this sample, this clone turned up a few times. The V and J genes are TRBV28 and TRBJ1-6, with D perhaps matching TRBD1 (5 bases). The CDR3 is 16 amino acids. V dropped 10 bases and J dropped 3 bases, with 19 bases sitting between them. From germline, CDR1 is MDHEN and CDR2 SYDVKM. CDR3 in amino acids: CATRLAGSHYNSPLHF. The DNA of the CDR3 is TGTGCCACCCGCCTCGCAGGGTCCCACTATAATTCACCCCTCCACTTT.

This chain connects TRBV6-5 to TRBJ1-5; 10 bases fit TRBD1. Losses at the gene ends were 7 bases for V and 5 bases for J; bases not matched to a gene: 8. The CDR3 runs 15 residues. Germline lookup yields CDR1 MNHEY and CDR2 SVGAGI. The CDR3 coding sequence is TGTGCCAGCACCCAGGGACAGGGGAGCCATCAGCCCCAGCATTTT. This translates into CASTQGQGSHQPQHF.

The rearrangement uses TRBV6-6 and TRBJ1-4, with D perhaps TRBD1 (5 bases). Germline assignment: CDR1 MNHNY and CDR2 SVGAGI (reference sequence). The V gene lost 5 bases and the J gene lost 8 bases, with 18 bases spanning the gap. The CDR3 sequence is 15 residues long. CDR3 nucleotide sequence: TGTGCCAGCAGTCCTGACAGAATAAAGGGAGAAAAACTGTTTTTT. It translates to CASSPDRIKGEKLFF.

This clone was detected only a few times. The chain recombines TRBV27 with TRBJ1-4; weak D call: TRBD1 (5 bases). The CDR3 has 17 residues. Germline V gives CDR1 MNHEY, CDR2 SMNVEV (reference sequence). V gave up 6 bases and J gave up 0 bases, with 17 bases separating them. The DNA for the CDR3 is TGTGCCAGCAGAGCTAGGTGGGGGGTCTCAACTAATGAAAAACTGTTTTTT. Translating gives CASRARWGVSTNEKLFF.

This chain links TRBV3-1 (or the pseudogene TRBV3-2) with TRBJ2-7; TRBD2 might be the D (5 bases). The CDR3 is 14 residues long. Germline CDR1 LGHDT, CDR2 YNNKEL (reference sequence). The V end was cut by 7 bases, the J end by 1 base, with 14 bases between. CDR3 amino acids: CASTLAFGSYEQYF. CDR3 bases: TGTGCCAGCACCCTAGCCTTTGGATCCTACGAGCAGTACTTC.

The rearrangement joins TRBV5-4 to TRBJ2-5; 7 bases match TRBD1. V lost 0 bases to trimming and J lost 1 base; unmatched junction nucleotides: 3. The CDR3 loop spans 15 amino acids. The germline CDR1 and CDR2 sequences are SGHNT and YYREEE (reference sequence). The CDR3 loop is CASSLATGRQETQYF. The CDR3 bases are TGTGCCAGCAGCTTGGCGACAGGGCGCCAAGAGACCCAGTACTTC.

The chain carries TRBV4-1 and TRBJ2-1; 10 nucleotides line up with TRBD1. Germline V gene lookup returns CDR1 MGHRA and CDR2 YSYEKL. V was pared by 1 base and J by 3 bases, with 3 bases of the junction left unmatched. The CDR3 is made up of 16 amino acids. CDR3 bases: TGCGCCAGCAGCCAAGTCGGACAGGGGGGCTACAATGAGCAGTTCTTC. It specifies CASSQVGQGGYNEQFF.

The chain has TRBV7-6 and TRBJ1-3; maybe TRBD1 (6 bases). Per germline, CDR1 SGHVS and CDR2 FNYEAQ. The CDR3 extends over 15 amino acids. V was trimmed by 5 bases and J by 0 bases, leaving 11 bases between them. The CDR3 reads CASSPGTPSGNTIYF. The CDR3 DNA sequence: TGTGCCAGCAGCCCAGGGACACCCTCTGGAAACACCATATATTTT.

The chain uses TRBV7-9 and TRBJ2-1; 11 bases line up with TRBD2. This CDR3 is 15 amino acids long. With 6 bases clipped from V and 3 bases from J, the junction kept 4 bases outside the gene matches. Germline assignment: CDR1 SEHNR and CDR2 FQNEAQ (reference sequence). The CDR3 DNA is TGTGCCAGCAGACCTCTAGCGGGAGGCTACAATGAGCAGTTCTTC. It codes for CASRPLAGGYNEQFF.

This clone was observed a few times. The chain is built from TRBV9 and TRBJ2-1; D may be TRBD2 (6 bases). CDR3 length: 14 residues. Germline V gives CDR1 SGDLS, CDR2 YYNGEE. Trimming removed 4 bases at V and 8 bases at J, with 16 bases between. This CDR3 reads CASSPSGTSHEQFF. Written as DNA, the CDR3 is TGTGCCAGCAGCCCATCCGGGACTTCACATGAGCAGTTCTTC.

To note about this clone: This CDR3 is also generated by other DNA sequences in the sample. This chain links TRBV9 with TRBJ1-1; D call uncertain. The CDR3 extends over 14 amino acids. CDR1 is SGDLS, CDR2 YYNGEE, per germline. The V end lost 0 bases, the J end lost 1 base, and 7 bases lay between the germline ends. This chain's CDR3 is CASSVGQSNTEAFF. In nucleotides, the CDR3 is TGTGCCAGCAGCGTAGGTCAGTCGAACACTGAAGCTTTCTTT.

This rearrangement joins TRBV7-2 to TRBJ2-4, with D possibly being TRBD2 (6 bases). The V and J ends lost 2 bases and 4 bases respectively, with 12 bases between them. The CDR3 is made up of 15 amino acids. CDR1 is SGHTA, CDR2 FQGNSA, per germline. CDR3 residues: CASSLSREAKNIQYF. In DNA, the CDR3 is TGTGCCAGCAGCTTAAGCAGGGAGGCGAAAAACATTCAGTACTTC.

The V call is TRBV7-2, the J call TRBJ2-1; 8 bases are shared with TRBD2. Germline lookup yields CDR1 SGHTA and CDR2 FQGNSA. J lost 1 base, V lost 7 bases, and 9 bases had no gene match. CDR3 length equals 16 residues. CDR3 nucleotides: TGTGCCAGCAATCTCCTTAGCGGGGCTTCCTACAATGAGCAGTTCTTC. Its protein is CASNLLSGASYNEQFF.

This chain joins TRBV5-4 and TRBJ2-5; 14 bases align to TRBD2. Germline CDR1 reads SGHNT; CDR2 reads YYREEE (reference sequence). After removal of 4 bases from V and 1 base from J, the junction contained 3 bases not matched to a gene. This CDR3 contains 16 residues. The CDR3 region has the DNA TGTGCCAGCAGCGTGGGACTAGCGGGGGCCCAAGAGACCCAGTACTTC. This gives the protein CASSVGLAGAQETQYF.

The chain links TRBV5-1 to TRBJ2-7; 7 bases align to TRBD2. There are 16 residues in the CDR3. Germline V gives CDR1 SGHRS, CDR2 YFSETQ. V lost 4 bases to trimming and J lost 6 bases; unmatched junction nucleotides: 16. CDR3 residues: CASSPQKTSPNGEQYF. The CDR3 DNA follows: TGCGCCAGCAGCCCTCAAAAGACTAGCCCGAATGGCGAGCAGTACTTC.

The V call is TRBV15, the J call TRBJ2-5; D gene uncertain. V gave up 0 bases and J gave up 7 bases, with 15 bases separating them. The CDR3 consists of 15 residues. CDR1 is LNHNV and CDR2 is YYDKDF in the germline V gene (reference sequence). The CDR3 reads CATSRELAGYGTQYF. CDR3 nucleotides: TGTGCCACCAGCAGAGAGCTGGCAGGTTATGGGACCCAGTACTTC.

The chain recombines TRBV5-1 with TRBJ2-5; unclear D gene. The CDR3 length is 13 residues. Trimming took 1 base from V and 4 from J, leaving 8 bases between them. Germline lookup yields CDR1 SGHRS and CDR2 YFSETQ. The CDR3 coding sequence is TGCGCCAGCAGCTTGCAAACTTTAGAGACCCAGTACTTC. Its translation: CASSLQTLETQYF.

The chain joins TRBV28 to TRBJ2-7; 8 nucleotides match TRBD1. This CDR3 contains 15 residues. Unmatched junction bases numbered 8, after V lost 7 bases and J lost 0 bases. CDR1 and CDR2 from the germline V gene are MDHEN and SYDVKM. The CDR3 DNA is TGTGCCAGCACCCAAGGGGGGACAGGCTCCTACGAGCAGTACTTC. Amino acid sequence: CASTQGGTGSYEQYF.

V usage is TRBV7-6 and J usage is TRBJ2-7; 7 bases are shared with TRBD2. CDR1 and CDR2 (germline): SGHVS, FNYEAQ. Trimming removed 5 bases from V and 2 bases from J; junction bases left unmatched: 15. CDR3 size: 17 residues. CDR3 DNA sequence: TGTGCCAGCAGCAGGGGTATCGGAGGGACTACCACCTACGAGCAGTACTTC. Protein product: CASSRGIGGTTTYEQYF.

This rearrangement joins TRBV18 to TRBJ1-1; perhaps TRBD1 as D (6 bases). Germline values: CDR1 KGHSH, CDR2 LQKENI. The germline V and J ends were trimmed by 4 bases and 4 bases, with 10 bases remaining between them. The CDR3 covers 13 residues. The chain's CDR3 is CASSLQGSTEAFF. The CDR3 nucleotides read TGTGCCAGCTCACTACAGGGTAGCACTGAAGCTTTCTTT. Combining the CDR3 with reference TRBV18 and TRBJ1-1 gives the whole variable domain NAGVMQNPRHLVRRRGQEARLRCSPMKGHSHVYWYRQLPEEGLKFMVYLQKENIIDESGMPKERFSAEFPKEGPSILRIQQVVRGDSAAYFCASSLQGSTEAFFGQGTRLTVV.

The rearrangement links TRBV5-1 to TRBJ2-3, with 8 nucleotides matching TRBD2. The CDR3 runs 17 residues. Germline-derived CDR1 and CDR2 are SGHRS and YFSETQ. With 4 bases clipped from V and 6 bases from J, the junction kept 16 bases outside the gene matches. The CDR3 region is CASSRAVTLAEGDTQYF. The CDR3, as DNA: TGCGCCAGCAGCCGAGCAGTTACACTAGCGGAGGGGGATACGCAGTATTTT.

The rearrangement links TRBV5-5 to TRBJ2-3; D is uncertain. CDR3 size: 12 residues. Germline V gives CDR1 SGHKS, CDR2 YYEKEE (reference sequence). Trimming shortened V by 4 bases and J by 3 bases, and 6 bases separated the two germline ends. The CDR3 DNA reads TGTGCCAGCAGCCTACTGACAGATACGCAGTATTTT. It is translated as CASSLLTDTQYF. The whole variable domain, remainder taken from reference TRBV5-5 and TRBJ2-3, is DAGVTQSPTHLIKTRGQQVTLRCSPISGHKSVSWYQQVLGQGPQFIFQYYEKEERGRGNFPDRFSARQFPNYSSELNVNALLLGDSALYLCASSLLTDTQYFGPGTRLTVL.

Only a few counts were recorded for this clone. The V gene is TRBV19, the J gene TRBJ2-1, with TRBD2 as a possible D gene (6 bases). The V gene's germline CDR1 is LNHDA and CDR2 SQIVND (reference sequence). With 4 bases removed from V and 7 bases from J, the gap between germline ends came to 20 bases. CDR3 length: 16 residues. The CDR3 region has the DNA TGTGCCAGTAGTAACCCGAGCGGGTGGGATAGGAATGAGCAGTTCTTC. This encodes CASSNPSGWDRNEQFF.

The rearrangement links TRBV5-1 to TRBJ2-7; no clear D. Per the germline V gene, CDR1 is SGHRS and CDR2 is YFSETQ. V was pared by 2 bases and J by 2 bases, with 5 bases between. CDR3 size: 12 residues. The chain's CDR3 is CASSLSAYEQYF. In nucleotides, the CDR3 is TGCGCCAGCAGCTTATCGGCCTACGAGCAGTACTTC.

This clone was seen a handful of times. The V gene is TRBV6-4, the J gene TRBJ2-3; 7 positions agree with TRBD2. The CDR3 spans 16 residues. CDR1 is MRHNA, CDR2 SNTAGT, per germline. With 2 bases clipped from V and 6 bases from J, the junction kept 11 bases outside the gene matches. CDR3 amino acids: CASSDTKRGRGDTQYF. CDR3 nucleotide sequence: TGTGCCAGCAGTGACACTAAGCGGGGCCGGGGTGATACGCAGTATTTT.

The genes are TRBV3-1 (or the pseudogene TRBV3-2) and TRBJ2-7; tentative D call: TRBD2 (6 bases). V lost 0 bases, J lost 1 base, and 10 bases lay in between. The CDR3 sequence is 15 residues long. The germline V gene has CDR1 LGHDT and CDR2 YNNKEL (reference sequence). The CDR3 reads CASSQDWDSSYEQYF. The CDR3 DNA follows: TGTGCCAGCAGCCAAGATTGGGACTCGTCCTACGAGCAGTACTTC.

The chain combines TRBV27 with TRBJ2-3, with D maybe TRBD1 (5 bases). This CDR3 has 14 amino acids. In germline, CDR1 is MNHEY, CDR2 SMNVEV (reference sequence). Trimming stripped 4 bases from V and 2 bases from J, with 10 bases between. Written as DNA, the CDR3 is TGTGCCAGCAGTTACAGGTCTCCCACAGATACGCAGTATTTT. Translated: CASSYRSPTDTQYF.

As DNA, the CDR3 is TGTGCCAGCAGCTCCGAAGCGGGGGGAGCGCAGCCCCAGCATTTT. Translating it yields CASSSEAGGAQPQHF. The rearrangement links TRBV9 to TRBJ1-5; a possible D gene is TRBD1 (5 bases). Germline V lookup: CDR1 SGDLS, CDR2 YYNGEE. The ends were cut back, 4 bases at V and 7 bases at J, with 18 bases in the middle. The CDR3 spans 15 residues. The entire variable domain, with the rest obtained from reference TRBV9 and TRBJ1-5, is as follows: DSGVTQTPKHLITATGQRVTLRCSPRSGDLSVYWYQQSLDQGLQFLIQYYNGEERAKGNILERFSAQQFPDLHSELNLSSLELGDSALYFCASSSEAGGAQPQHFGDGTRLSIL.

The table lists this clone with a few counts. The genes are TRBV5-1 and TRBJ1-2; 9 positions match TRBD1. With 4 bases clipped from V and 8 bases from J, the junction kept 15 bases outside the gene matches. Germline lookup yields CDR1 SGHRS and CDR2 YFSETQ. CDR3 length: 16 residues. The CDR3 here is CASSGYQQGAGYGYTF. CDR3 coding DNA: TGCGCCAGCAGCGGATACCAACAGGGGGCAGGATACGGCTACACCTTC.

The rearrangement joins TRBV6-5 to TRBJ2-7, with 13 bases aligning to TRBD2. This CDR3 region has 15 residues. J was trimmed by 2 bases and V by 6 bases; bases with no gene match: 4. CDR1 is MNHEY, CDR2 SVGAGI, per germline. Here the CDR3 DNA reads TGTGCCAGCAGGAGAGGGACTAGCGGGGCCTACGAGCAGTACTTC. The encoded protein is CASRRGTSGAYEQYF.